The 20 T cell receptor beta chains in this list originate from one sample, sequenced in a study of cytomegalovirus exposure and HLA in healthy donors. The PCR had 60 Vbeta and 13 Jbeta primers. Sequenced by immunoSEQ multiplex PCR; TCRdb stores in-frame clones only, minus some. In the table there are 95,000 to 150,000 clones, almost 85% of which are singletons. Sequenced input: PBMCs. The receptors were gathered from a woman aged 18-29 years in good health and CMV-seronegative.

This chain uses TRBV5-4 with TRBJ2-1; no clear D gene. V was shortened by 2 bases and J by 1 base, with 10 bases between the two germline ends. The CDR3 has 15 amino acids. Germline CDR1 reads SGHNT; CDR2 reads YYREEE (reference sequence). DNA of the CDR3: TGTGCCAGCAGCTTTTGGGCATCATCCTACAATGAGCAGTTCTTC. Its translation is CASSFWASSYNEQFF.

The V call is TRBV5-1, the J call TRBJ1-4; TRBD1 aligns across 8 bases. The CDR3 extends over 17 amino acids. Trimming cost V 0 bases and J 4 bases; bases outside gene matches: 8. Per germline, CDR1 SGHRS and CDR2 YFSETQ. The CDR3 bases are TGCGCCAGCAGCTTGGCGGCAGGGGGCCTCGATAATGAAAAACTGTTTTTT. Encoded protein: CASSLAAGGLDNEKLFF.

The V gene is TRBV5-1, the J gene TRBJ1-1; 7 bases fit TRBD1. The V gene's germline CDR1 is SGHRS and CDR2 YFSETQ. The CDR3 extends over 15 amino acids. V lost 6 bases and J lost 1; bases outside the gene matches: 9. The CDR3 is CASIGGGLTNTEAFF. The CDR3 DNA is TGCGCCAGCATTGGAGGGGGCCTGACGAACACTGAAGCTTTCTTT.

The chain links TRBV5-6 to TRBJ2-2, with D possibly being TRBD2 (5 bases). Germline lookup yields CDR1 SGHDT and CDR2 YYEEEE. The CDR3 has 17 amino acids. V was clipped by 1 base and J by 5 bases, with 18 bases between them. CDR3 in DNA: TGTGCCAGCAGCTTGTTAGATATGATGCTAGCTACCGGGGAGCTGTTTTTT. Protein product: CASSLLDMMLATGELFF.

This chain uses TRBV18 with TRBJ2-2, with 15 bases identical to TRBD2. The trim removed 6 bases at V and 4 bases at J, leaving 6 bases unmatched. CDR1 and CDR2 (germline): KGHSH, LQKENI. This CDR3 spans 17 amino acids. The CDR3 nucleotides are TGTGCCAGCTCGTCCGGGACTAGCGGGGGGCCCACCGGGGAGCTGTTTTTT. Encoded protein: CASSSGTSGGPTGELFF.

As to this clone: The same CDR3 can be traced to other DNA sequences in this sample. The V call is TRBV19, the J call TRBJ1-1; weak D call: TRBD1 (6 bases). The germline V gene encodes CDR1 LNHDA and CDR2 SQIVND (reference sequence). V lost 0 bases, J lost 6 bases, and 8 bases lay in between. This CDR3 is built from 13 residues. The CDR3 DNA is TGTGCCAGTAGTATAGAGGGGGCAGCTGAAGCTTTCTTT. Encoded protein: CASSIEGAAEAFF. Using reference TRBV19 and TRBJ1-1 for the parts outside the CDR3, the full variable domain is DGGITQSPKYLFRKEGQNVTLSCEQNLNHDAMYWYRQDPGQGLRLIYYSQIVNDFQKGDIAEGYSVSREKKESFPLTVTSAQKNPTAFYLCASSIEGAAEAFFGQGTRLTVV.

This sequence joins TRBV16 and TRBJ1-5, with a tentative D call TRBD1 (5 bases). V was clipped by 0 bases and J by 6 bases, with 18 bases between them. Germline CDR1 and CDR2: KGHSY and FQNENV. The CDR3 length is 17 residues. The CDR3 loop is CASSQSGMQGGSQPQHF. The CDR3 nucleotides are TGTGCCAGCAGCCAATCGGGTATGCAGGGAGGGAGTCAGCCCCAGCATTTT.

The chain uses TRBV29-1 and TRBJ2-1, with a possible D match to TRBD2 (6 bases). V lost 5 bases and J 6 bases, leaving 14 bases between the germline ends. The germline V gene has CDR1 SQVTM and CDR2 ANQGSEA. This CDR3 spans 13 amino acids. CDR3 region: CSVRDPGGNEQFF. The CDR3 DNA sequence: TGCAGCGTTCGGGACCCCGGGGGCAATGAGCAGTTCTTC.

J is TRBJ2-1 and V is TRBV18; D ambiguous. Looked up from germline, CDR1 is KGHSH and CDR2 is LQKENI. Trimming removed 2 bases at V and 0 bases at J, with 8 bases between. The CDR3 consists of 15 residues. For the CDR3, the DNA is TGTGCCAGCTCACCATACACCAGCTCCTACAATGAGCAGTTCTTC. As protein: CASSPYTSSYNEQFF.

This clone has only a few counts. This chain uses TRBV5-4 with TRBJ2-7; D is undetermined. Germline V CDR1 and CDR2: SGHNT, YYREEE (reference sequence). The CDR3 runs 14 residues. Trimming shortened V by 0 bases and J by 2 bases, and 9 bases separated the two germline ends. The CDR3 nucleotides read TGTGCCAGCAGCTTGGCAGGCTGGGCCTACGAGCAGTACTTC. It yields the protein CASSLAGWAYEQYF.

The V call is TRBV5-1, the J call TRBJ2-3, with 11 bases matching TRBD2. There are 17 residues in the CDR3. Germline CDR1 and CDR2: SGHRS and YFSETQ. The trim removed 5 bases at V and 3 bases at J, leaving 11 bases unmatched. Here the CDR3 DNA reads TGCGCCAGCAGTTCCACCTTTACTAGCGGGAGAACAGATACGCAGTATTTT. As protein: CASSSTFTSGRTDTQYF.

V gene TRBV29-1 combines with J gene TRBJ1-4; 9 bases map to TRBD1. Germline CDR1 SQVTM, CDR2 ANQGSEA. Unmatched junction bases numbered 5, after V lost 4 bases and J lost 8 bases. The CDR3 runs to 13 residues. The CDR3 protein is CSVVGQGREKLFF. As DNA, the CDR3 is TGCAGCGTTGTGGGACAGGGTAGGGAAAAACTGTTTTTT.

The gene calls are TRBV27 and TRBJ1-1; D remains ambiguous. The V end was cut by 0 bases, the J end by 2 bases, with 10 bases between. The CDR3 is 15 amino acids. Germline V gene sequence: CDR1 MNHEY, CDR2 SMNVEV (reference sequence). CDR3 residues: CASSLSSGANTEAFF. The CDR3 nucleotides read TGTGCCAGCAGTTTATCCTCTGGAGCCAACACTGAAGCTTTCTTT.

CDR3 bases: TGTGCCAGCAGCCCCGAGGGGGATTGGATTCAGCCCCAGCATTTT. Protein product: CASSPEGDWIQPQHF. The chain is built from TRBV7-8 and TRBJ1-5; tentative D call: TRBD1 (6 bases). V was trimmed by 5 bases and J by 6 bases, leaving 17 bases between them. This CDR3 has 15 residues. Germline V CDR1 and CDR2: SGHVS, FQNEAQ.

This clone turned up a few times. V gene TRBV9 combines with J gene TRBJ2-3, with D possibly TRBD2 on 5 matching bases. The germline V gene encodes CDR1 SGDLS and CDR2 YYNGEE. V shed 3 bases and J shed 5 bases, with 25 bases lying between them. CDR3 length: 18 residues. DNA for the CDR3: TGTGCCAGCAGCGCGGCTTCCGGACGGGAAGGTGGAAGAGATACGCAGTATTTT. Its protein product is CASSAASGREGGRDTQYF.

V and J are TRBV6-6 and TRBJ1-3; 7 nucleotides line up with TRBD1. Germline CDR1 reads MNHNY; CDR2 reads SVGAGI (reference sequence). This CDR3 is 15 amino acids long. V trimming: 6 bases; J trimming: 4 bases; junction bases outside the gene matches: 9. The DNA of the CDR3 is TGTGCCAGCAGCTCGAAGGGGGCTTCGGGAAACACCATATATTTT. Translated, it gives CASSSKGASGNTIYF.

The chain links TRBV5-8 to TRBJ2-1, with D uncertain. V was clipped by 4 bases and J by 13 bases, with 6 bases between them. Germline V gene sequence: CDR1 SGHTS, CDR2 YDEGEE. The CDR3 covers 9 residues. The DNA for the CDR3 is TGTGCCAGCAGCCCCAGTCAGTTCTTC. Its translation is CASSPSQFF.

The V call is TRBV4-1, the J call TRBJ2-3, with D uncertain. Germline-derived CDR1 and CDR2 are MGHRA and YSYEKL. This CDR3 has 13 residues. Deletions cut 3 bases from V and 3 bases from J, with 7 bases between. CDR3: CASSQSNTDTQYF. The CDR3 region has the DNA TGCGCCAGCAGCCAGTCCAATACAGATACGCAGTATTTT.

The V gene is TRBV9, the J gene TRBJ2-1, with 10 bases that match TRBD2. The CDR3 sequence is 15 residues long. V was clipped by 0 bases and J by 8 bases; unmatched bases: 5. CDR1 and CDR2 from the germline V gene are SGDLS and YYNGEE. The CDR3 reads CASSVVLSGRDEQFF. The CDR3, as DNA: TGTGCCAGCAGCGTAGTACTCAGCGGGAGGGATGAGCAGTTCTTC.

The chain carries TRBV6-1 and TRBJ2-6, with D hard to call. The CDR3 spans 12 residues. Trimming removed 8 bases from V and 3 bases from J, with 5 bases in between. Germline V gives CDR1 MNHNS, CDR2 SASEGT. CDR3 loop: CASSFGANVLTF. CDR3 nucleotide sequence: TGTGCCAGCTCGTTTGGGGCCAACGTCCTGACTTTC.